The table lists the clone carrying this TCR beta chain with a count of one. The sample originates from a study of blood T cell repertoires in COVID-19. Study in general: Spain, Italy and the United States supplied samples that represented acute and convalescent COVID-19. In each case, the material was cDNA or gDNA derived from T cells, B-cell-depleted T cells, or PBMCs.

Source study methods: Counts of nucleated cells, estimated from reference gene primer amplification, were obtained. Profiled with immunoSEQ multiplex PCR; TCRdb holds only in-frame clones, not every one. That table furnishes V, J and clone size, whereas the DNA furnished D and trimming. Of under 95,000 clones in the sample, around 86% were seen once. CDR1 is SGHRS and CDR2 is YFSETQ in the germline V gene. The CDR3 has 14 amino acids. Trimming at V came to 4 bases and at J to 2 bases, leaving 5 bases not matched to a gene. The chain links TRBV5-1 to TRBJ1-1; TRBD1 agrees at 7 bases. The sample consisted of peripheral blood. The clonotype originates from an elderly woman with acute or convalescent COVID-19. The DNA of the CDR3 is TGCGCCAGCAGCGTGACAGGGTTCAACACTGAAGCTTTCTTT. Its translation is CASSVTGFNTEAFF.